The 12 T cell receptor beta chains below all came from one sample that was sequenced in a study of T-cell memory formation after mild COVID-19. TCRdb re-called the 5' RACE reads with MiXCR, one entry per CDR3 protein. The table has approximately 580,000 distinct CDR3 sequences, around 21% seen once. Sequenced material: PBMCs or a T cell subset sorted from them (not recorded which). The source is an adult woman who had mild COVID-19 (a few samples of this study predate the infection). Cell type and time point are not known.

CDR3 amino acids: CATSRTSGRNTGELFF. In DNA form, the CDR3 reads TGTGCCACCTCCCGGACTAGCGGGAGGAACACCGGGGAGCTGTTTTTT. This chain connects TRBV6-2 or TRBV6-3 to TRBJ2-2; 13 bases agree with TRBD2. There are 16 residues in the CDR3. The junction had 6 bases not matched to a gene; V was cut back by 10 bases and J by 1 base. Germline V gene lookup returns CDR1 MNHEY and CDR2 SVGEGT.

The chain employs TRBV12-3 or TRBV12-4 and TRBJ1-3; weak D call: TRBD1 (6 bases). Trimming took 2 bases from V and 1 from J, leaving 15 bases between them. There are 17 residues in the CDR3. DNA of the CDR3: TGTGCCAGCAGTTTATCGGCGGGGAGGGGGTCTGGAAACACCATATATTTT. This encodes CASSLSAGRGSGNTIYF.

The rearrangement uses TRBV6-5 and TRBJ2-1, with a tentative D call TRBD2 (5 bases). V was shortened by 2 bases and J by 13 bases, with 9 bases between the two germline ends. There are 11 residues in the CDR3. CDR1 and CDR2 from the germline V gene are MNHEY and SVGAGI. In DNA form, the CDR3 reads TGTGCCAGCAGTTACGGTAGCGTACAGTTCTTC. Translating it yields CASSYGSVQFF.

The sample holds many counts of this clonotype. This chain uses TRBV29-1 with TRBJ2-7, with 11 bases lining up with TRBD1. This CDR3 region has 13 residues. With V trimmed by 7 bases and J by 3 bases, 5 bases remained unmatched. Germline-derived CDR1 and CDR2 are SQVTM and ANQGSEA. CDR3 in amino acids: CSATGTGGYEQYF. In nucleotides, the CDR3 is TGCAGCGCCACCGGGACAGGGGGCTACGAGCAGTACTTC.

The J gene is TRBJ1-2, the V gene TRBV9; D is unclear. Trimming took off 0 bases at V and 8 bases at J, with 14 bases between the two ends. CDR1 and CDR2 (germline): SGDLS, YYNGEE. The CDR3 consists of 14 residues. The CDR3 DNA is TGTGCCAGCAGCGTAGAGTCCTCTACGGGAGGCTACACCTTC. It codes for CASSVESSTGGYTF.

This clonotype was picked up a small number of times. The chain is built from TRBV7-2 and TRBJ1-1, with D perhaps TRBD1 (6 bases). The ends were cut back, 7 bases at V and 10 bases at J, with 19 bases in the middle. The germline V gene has CDR1 SGHTA and CDR2 FQGNSA. CDR3 length: 13 residues. CDR3: CASTADRLLGAFF. The CDR3 bases are TGTGCCAGCACCGCCGACAGGTTACTAGGAGCTTTCTTT.

The genes are TRBV27 and TRBJ2-7, with D tentatively TRBD1 (6 bases). The CDR3 is made up of 14 amino acids. Trimming took off 1 base at V and 2 bases at J, with 9 bases between the two ends. Per the germline V gene, CDR1 is MNHEY and CDR2 is SMNVEV (reference sequence). The CDR3 loop is CASSLYPGAYEQYF. In nucleotides, the CDR3 is TGTGCCAGCAGTTTATATCCAGGGGCCTACGAGCAGTACTTC.

V and J are TRBV7-3 and TRBJ1-1; D is unresolved. The V and J ends lost 4 bases and 3 bases respectively, with 9 bases between them. The V gene's germline CDR1 is SGHTA and CDR2 FQGTGA. CDR3 length: 13 residues. The CDR3 here is CASSYRFDTEAFF. The CDR3 DNA reads as TGTGCCAGCAGCTATCGGTTCGACACTGAAGCTTTCTTT.

This chain links TRBV5-6 with TRBJ2-1; possibly TRBD2 for D (6 bases). The CDR3 consists of 15 residues. The V gene lost 5 bases and the J gene lost 0 bases, with 12 bases spanning the gap. The germline V gene encodes CDR1 SGHDT and CDR2 YYEEEE. The CDR3 sequence is CASRSRGSSYNEQFF. The CDR3 DNA reads TGTGCCAGCAGGTCCCGGGGGAGCTCCTACAATGAGCAGTTCTTC.

This clonotype was found a few times. The rearrangement joins TRBV5-5 to TRBJ1-5, with 7 nucleotides matching TRBD1. The V and J ends lost 4 bases and 0 bases, in that order; junction bases with no gene match: 4. The CDR3 is 15 residues long. CDR1 is SGHKS and CDR2 is YYEKEE in the germline V gene (reference sequence). The CDR3 region has the DNA TGTGCCAGCAGCCCCGGACAGGTTAGCAATCAGCCCCAGCATTTT. Translating it yields CASSPGQVSNQPQHF.

This clonotype was seen only a few times. The chain recombines TRBV7-9 with TRBJ2-7; 7 bases map to TRBD1. The CDR3 has 15 amino acids. V lost 4 bases, J lost 6 bases, and 12 bases stayed unmatched. Germline V gives CDR1 SEHNR, CDR2 FQNEAQ (reference sequence). CDR3 sequence (DNA): TGTGCCAGCAGCTCACAGGGGCCAGGGAAGGCCGAGCAGTACTTC. This sequence encodes CASSSQGPGKAEQYF.

The V call is TRBV19, the J call TRBJ2-7, with 10 bases that match TRBD1. The V gene end was trimmed by 5 bases and the J gene end by 3 bases; junction bases not matched to a gene: 4. The CDR3 contains 14 residues. The germline V gene encodes CDR1 LNHDA and CDR2 SQIVND (reference sequence). The CDR3 region has the DNA TGTGCCAGTAGTTGGACAGGGGGGAACTACGAGCAGTACTTC. Protein product: CASSWTGGNYEQYF.